The 9 T cell receptor beta chains reported below all come from one sample, sequenced in a study of cytomegalovirus exposure and HLA in healthy donors. PCR primers comprised 60 Vbeta and 13 Jbeta primers. Sequenced by immunoSEQ multiplex PCR; TCRdb stores in-frame clones only, minus some. The table lists some 200,000 clones, about 83% of them singletons, with about a sixth in the top ten. Specimen: PBMCs. These TCRs come from a middle-aged man in good health and CMV-seronegative.

This sequence joins TRBV5-1 and TRBJ2-1; 7 nucleotides line up with TRBD2. Per the germline V gene, CDR1 is SGHRS and CDR2 is YFSETQ. There are 17 residues in the CDR3. V shed 1 base, J shed 0 bases, and the junction held 7 bases outside the gene matches. The CDR3 region is CASSLSTSHSSYNEQFF. CDR3 DNA: TGCGCCAGCAGCTTGTCGACTAGCCACAGCTCCTACAATGAGCAGTTCTTC.

The chain has TRBV5-8 and TRBJ1-1; 9 nucleotides align to TRBD1. The trim removed 3 bases at V and 0 bases at J, leaving 3 bases unmatched. The CDR3 has 15 amino acids. Germline V gene lookup returns CDR1 SGHTS and CDR2 YDEGEE. The CDR3 DNA is TGTGCCAGCAGCTATACAGGGGGCATGAACACTGAAGCTTTCTTT. It translates to CASSYTGGMNTEAFF.

This clone was recorded a few times. The CDR3 loop is CASSVMGGAQETQYF. The CDR3 DNA reads as TGTGCCAGCAGCGTAATGGGAGGGGCCCAAGAGACCCAGTACTTC. The chain carries TRBV9 and TRBJ2-5; 7 positions match TRBD2. Germline lookup yields CDR1 SGDLS and CDR2 YYNGEE. CDR3 length equals 15 residues. After removal of 1 base from V and 1 base from J, the junction contained 4 bases not matched to a gene.

V usage is TRBV7-9 and J usage is TRBJ2-7, with a tentative D call TRBD2 (6 bases). Per germline, CDR1 SEHNR and CDR2 FQNEAQ (reference sequence). CDR3 length: 17 residues. V was cut by 5 bases and J by 5 bases, with 25 bases left in between. CDR3 in amino acids: CASSLKGRLLAFHEQYF. CDR3 sequence (DNA): TGTGCCAGCAGCCTGAAAGGGAGGCTGCTAGCGTTCCACGAGCAGTACTTC.

The gene calls are TRBV5-1 and TRBJ2-2; D gene uncertain. Germline CDR1 is SGHRS and CDR2 is YFSETQ. V shed 1 base and J shed 4 bases, with 14 bases lying between them. The CDR3 length is 16 residues. The CDR3 nucleotides read TGCGCCAGCAGCTTGACCTCGACACATGGCACCGGGGAGCTGTTTTTT. It codes for CASSLTSTHGTGELFF.

The rearrangement links TRBV6-5 to TRBJ1-2, with 7 bases aligning to TRBD1. Germline CDR1 reads MNHEY; CDR2 reads SVGAGI. CDR3 size: 13 residues. Germline trimming cut 6 bases from V and 8 bases from J; bases unmatched to any gene: 9. CDR3 region: CASSPGTAVGYTF. The CDR3 DNA is TGTGCCAGCAGCCCCGGGACAGCGGTCGGCTACACCTTC.

The genes are TRBV15 and TRBJ2-5, with TRBD1 identical over 8 bases. The V gene end was trimmed by 5 bases and the J gene end by 5 bases; junction bases not matched to a gene: 10. Germline V gene sequence: CDR1 LNHNV, CDR2 YYDKDF (reference sequence). CDR3 size: 15 residues. The CDR3: CATSGGTGLRETQYF. The DNA for the CDR3 is TGTGCCACCAGCGGTGGGACAGGCCTAAGGGAGACCCAGTACTTC.

The chain joins TRBV5-1 to TRBJ1-4; a weak D match, TRBD1 (5 bases). This CDR3 region has 14 residues. Germline lookup yields CDR1 SGHRS and CDR2 YFSETQ. V lost 0 bases, J lost 6 bases, and 9 bases lay in between. The CDR3 loop is CASSLDGADEKLFF. The CDR3 nucleotides read TGCGCCAGCAGCTTGGATGGGGCTGATGAAAAACTGTTTTTT.

This sequence joins TRBV6-5 and TRBJ2-1; tentative D call: TRBD1 (5 bases). This CDR3 spans 13 amino acids. V gave up 4 bases and J gave up 5 bases, with 9 bases separating them. Germline V gene lookup returns CDR1 MNHEY and CDR2 SVGAGI. CDR3 protein: CASSSWGDNEQFF. CDR3 coding DNA: TGTGCCAGCAGTTCGTGGGGCGACAATGAGCAGTTCTTC.